Shown below are 10 T cell receptor beta chains from a single sample sequenced in a study of radiation and T cells in renal cell carcinoma. Measured with immunoSEQ multiplex PCR; TCRdb has only the in-frame clones, and not every one. The sample gives 80,000 or so clones, 89% of which show up once; more than 5.5% is in the top ten. Described time point: blood 4 weeks post-SBRT, at nephrectomy. Treatment noted: 15 Gy SBRT to primary tumor, nephrectomy 4 weeks later. Sample: blood, taken from a patient whose treatment included radiotherapy and nephrectomy. These receptors all stem from a woman in her 70s with renal cell carcinoma.

Comments on this clone: Germline is not matched at one junction end, which may reflect a read error. The V call is TRBV7-2, the J call TRBJ2-1; 12 bases line up with TRBD2. CDR1 SGHTA and CDR2 FQGNSA come from the germline V gene. The CDR3 sequence is 13 residues long. CDR3 sequence reads: CASSLGLAGGRVF. CDR3 nucleotides: TGTGCCAGCAGCTTAGGCCTAGCGGGGGGGCGGGTCTTC.

This clone was seen only once. The chain is built from TRBV9 and TRBJ2-3; the D gene is possibly TRBD2 (5 bases). The CDR3 contains 13 residues. Trimming stripped 4 bases from V and 0 bases from J, with 6 bases between. Germline CDR1 and CDR2: SGDLS and YYNGEE. The CDR3 DNA follows: TGTGCCAGCAGCAGGACTAGCACAGATACGCAGTATTTT. Translating it yields CASSRTSTDTQYF. Full variable domain (missing parts from reference TRBV9 and TRBJ2-3): DSGVTQTPKHLITATGQRVTLRCSPRSGDLSVYWYQQSLDQGLQFLIQYYNGEERAKGNILERFSAQQFPDLHSELNLSSLELGDSALYFCASSRTSTDTQYFGPGTRLTVL.

The rearrangement links TRBV30 to TRBJ1-1, with a weak D call TRBD1 (6 bases). Germline CDR1 reads GTSNPN; CDR2 reads SVGIG (reference sequence). Trimming shortened V by 2 bases and J by 3 bases, and 10 bases separated the two germline ends. The CDR3 runs 13 residues. CDR3 coding DNA: TGTGCCTGGAGTCGGGGGGGCCACACTGAAGCTTTCTTT. This codes for CAWSRGGHTEAFF.

The V and J genes are TRBV6-5 and TRBJ2-1; TRBD2 aligns across 13 bases. Per germline, CDR1 MNHEY and CDR2 SVGAGI. V lost 4 bases to trimming and J lost 7 bases; unmatched junction nucleotides: 7. CDR3 size: 16 residues. CDR3 in DNA: TGTGCCAGCAGTTTACGGACTAGCGGGGGAGGGAATGAGCAGTTCTTC. It encodes CASSLRTSGGGNEQFF.

The gene calls are TRBV19 and TRBJ2-1; possibly TRBD1 for D (5 bases). CDR1 LNHDA and CDR2 SQIVND come from the germline V gene (reference sequence). The length of the CDR3 is 15 residues. Deletions cut 1 base from V and 0 bases from J, with 7 bases between. CDR3 bases: TGTGCCAGTAGTATAGGACAGTCCTCCTACAATGAGCAGTTCTTC. This gives the protein CASSIGQSSYNEQFF. The full variable domain, in which reference TRBV19 and TRBJ2-1 provide the parts outside the CDR3, is DGGITQSPKYLFRKEGQNVTLSCEQNLNHDAMYWYRQDPGQGLRLIYYSQIVNDFQKGDIAEGYSVSREKKESFPLTVTSAQKNPTAFYLCASSIGQSSYNEQFFGPGTRLTVL.

The genes are TRBV2 and TRBJ1-6, with D tentatively TRBD1 (6 bases). From germline, CDR1 is SNHLY and CDR2 FYNNEI. The CDR3 consists of 18 residues. V shed 3 bases and J shed 6 bases, with 21 bases lying between them. The CDR3 region has the DNA TGTGCCAGCAGTGACGTAGTCCGGGGGGCAGGCACTAATTCACCCCTCCACTTT. Its protein is CASSDVVRGAGTNSPLHF.

The V gene is TRBV9, the J gene TRBJ2-5; TRBD2 matches 8 bases. The CDR3 loop spans 16 amino acids. Germline values: CDR1 SGDLS, CDR2 YYNGEE. The V segment lost 0 bases and the J segment 4 bases; nucleotides outside the gene matches: 8. The CDR3 sequence: CASSVGGTRPSETQYF. The CDR3, as DNA: TGTGCCAGCAGCGTAGGAGGGACTAGACCTTCAGAGACCCAGTACTTC.

The chain employs TRBV28 and TRBJ1-1; D is uncertain. CDR3 length equals 12 residues. The germline gives CDR1 MDHEN, CDR2 SYDVKM. Trimming stripped 10 bases from V and 4 bases from J, with 13 bases between. The CDR3 loop reads CATKTALTEAFF. CDR3 sequence (DNA): TGTGCCACCAAGACGGCGCTCACTGAAGCTTTCTTT. The variable domain in full, with the rest retrieved from reference TRBV28 and TRBJ1-1, is DVKVTQSSRYLVKRTGEKVFLECVQDMDHENMFWYRQDPGLGLRLIYFSYDVKMKEKGDIPEGYSVSREKKERFSLILESASTNQTSMYLCATKTALTEAFFGQGTRLTVV.

This chain joins TRBV19 and TRBJ1-2; unclear D gene. The CDR3 length is 14 residues. CDR1 is LNHDA and CDR2 is SQIVND in the germline V gene (reference sequence). The V end lost 4 bases, the J end lost 3 bases, and 12 bases lay between the germline ends. CDR3 amino acids: CASSRSLRDYGYTF. CDR3 DNA sequence: TGTGCCAGTAGTAGGTCCCTCCGGGACTATGGCTACACCTTC.

This chain uses TRBV5-1 with TRBJ2-3, with TRBD1 as a possible D gene (6 bases). With 4 bases removed from V and 2 bases from J, the gap between germline ends came to 23 bases. CDR1 is SGHRS and CDR2 is YFSETQ in the germline V gene. CDR3 size: 18 residues. CDR3 coding DNA: TGCGCCAGCAGCGCCTTAAAAGTACAGGGTTTGGCCACAGATACGCAGTATTTT. This encodes CASSALKVQGLATDTQYF.